This T cell receptor beta chain was profiled in a study of CD8+CD57+ T cells in acquired aplastic anemia. Study as a whole: Recorded DNA amounts for sorted CD4+ and CD8+ cells had an average of approximately 3 ug. Healthy donor CD4+ cell samples had a mean of about 10.8 million reads.

Of note for this clonotype: The antigen is not known. A much larger clone is a single base away; this may be a read error.

Study-wide results and caveats: A set of approximately 30 CD8+ CDR3 sequences was shared between patients and controls, and these sequences appeared highly expressed in patients. Controls did not differ significantly from patients in CD8+ Simpson's diversity.

Profiling that covered TCR beta VDJ and CDR3 relied on genomic DNA as its template. TCRdb called the reads again in MiXCR, with one record for every CDR3 protein. The sample has about 170,000 distinct CDR3 sequences, under 75% seen once. Germline V lookup: CDR1 SGHTA, CDR2 FQGTGA. The CDR3 has 15 residues. V dropped 3 bases and J dropped 6; count of bases not matched to a gene: 8. The receptor comes from a human donor in good health. The sequenced material came from sorted CD4+, CD8+, or CD8+CD57+ T cells (not recorded which) from PBMCs. This sequence joins TRBV7-3 and TRBJ2-1; 7 bases line up with TRBD2. The CDR3 nucleotides read TGTGCCAGCAGCTTGGGGAGGCTAGCGGTCAATGAGCAGTTCTTC. It translates to CASSLGRLAVNEQFF.